This T cell receptor (beta chain) was identified in a study of blood T cell repertoires in COVID-19. Recruitment covered 25 or so US areas and drew participants whose ages spanned roughly 18 to 89 years. TCRdb's table, derived via immunoSEQ multiplex PCR, lists solely in-frame clones and lacks some. The sample consists of approximately 140,000 clones, under 90% of them appearing once. Between the trimmed V and J ends, which lost 3 bases and 8 bases, there was a span of 17 bases. CDR3 length: 15 amino acids. From germline, CDR1 is DFQATT and CDR2 SNEGSKA (reference sequence). Sequencing was done on a sample of PBMCs or T cells enriched from blood (not recorded which). The receptor comes from a man aged 50 or older in a cohort exposed to, infected with or recovered from COVID-19 (not recorded which). The chain combines TRBV20-1 with TRBJ1-6; weak D call: TRBD1 (5 bases). This CDR3 reads CSASQWGVKDSPLHF. Written as DNA, the CDR3 is TGCAGTGCTAGTCAATGGGGGGTAAAGGATTCACCCCTCCACTTT.